This paragraph covers one T cell receptor beta chain sequence. The antigen is undetermined. Here immunoSEQ multiplex PCR was the method, and the copy in TCRdb shows in-frame clones only, minus some. This sample has roughly 39,000 clones, with around nine tenths found just once. With 7 bases removed from V and 3 bases from J, the gap between germline ends came to 14 bases. Germline V CDR1 and CDR2: SQVTM, ANQGSEA. CDR3 length: 13 residues. The source of the sample is a study of OX40 agonist ivuxolimab in advanced cancers. Study results and caveats: Expanded peripheral T cells had an undetermined antigen specificity.

This sequence was found in an adult with an advanced solid tumor such as melanoma, head and neck, liver or kidney cancer. The sample was CD4+ or CD8+ T cells sorted from blood, taken in a trial of the OX40 agonist ivuxolimab. The J gene is TRBJ2-3, the V gene TRBV29-1; the D gene is possibly TRBD2 (7 bases). CDR3 protein: CSAGGGATDTQYF. The CDR3 DNA sequence: TGCAGCGCCGGAGGGGGGGCTACAGATACGCAGTATTTT.